This TCR beta chain was recorded in a study of CD8 T cells in ankylosing spondylitis. Study-level points and caveats: Significantly higher representation of disease-linked clones was reported for matched ankylosing spondylitis synovial fluid.

This clonotype has ten or more counts. The antigen is unknown. V lost 6 bases and J 2 bases, leaving 11 bases between the germline ends. In germline, CDR1 is MNHEY, CDR2 SMNVEV (reference sequence). CDR3 length: 14 amino acids. TCRdb itself ran the 5' RACE reads through MiXCR, one entry per CDR3 protein. The table has some 130,000 distinct CDR3 sequences, just under 7.5% seen once. The sequence came from a female donor with ankylosing spondylitis or in good health (not recorded which). The chain combines TRBV27 with TRBJ1-5; D might be TRBD1 (5 bases). Specimen: blood, either unsorted or a sorted T cell fraction (not recorded which). The CDR3 is CASSLGVGNQPQHF. CDR3 nucleotides: TGTGCCAGCAGCTTGGGGGTCGGCAATCAGCCCCAGCATTTT.